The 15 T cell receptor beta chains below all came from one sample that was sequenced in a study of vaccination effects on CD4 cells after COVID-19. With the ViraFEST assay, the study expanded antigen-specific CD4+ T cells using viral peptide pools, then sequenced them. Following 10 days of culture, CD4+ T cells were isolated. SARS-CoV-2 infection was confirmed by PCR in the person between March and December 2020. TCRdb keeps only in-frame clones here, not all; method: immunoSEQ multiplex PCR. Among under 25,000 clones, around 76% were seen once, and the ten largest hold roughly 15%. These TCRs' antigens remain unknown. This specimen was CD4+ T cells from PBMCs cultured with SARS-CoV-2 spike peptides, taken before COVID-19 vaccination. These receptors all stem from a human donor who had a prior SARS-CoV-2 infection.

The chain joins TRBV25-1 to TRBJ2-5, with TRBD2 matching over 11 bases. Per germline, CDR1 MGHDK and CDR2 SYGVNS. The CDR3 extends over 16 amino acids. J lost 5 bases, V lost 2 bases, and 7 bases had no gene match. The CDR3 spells CASSEQGTSGRETQYF. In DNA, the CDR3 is TGTGCCAGCAGTGAACAGGGGACTAGCGGTCGGGAGACCCAGTACTTC.

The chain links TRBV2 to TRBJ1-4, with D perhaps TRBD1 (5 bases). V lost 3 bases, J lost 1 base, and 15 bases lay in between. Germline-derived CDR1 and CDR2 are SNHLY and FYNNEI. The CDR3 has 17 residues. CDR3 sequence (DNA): TGTGCCAGCAGTGATTCGAGGGGATCGGTAACTAATGAAAAACTGTTTTTT. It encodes CASSDSRGSVTNEKLFF.

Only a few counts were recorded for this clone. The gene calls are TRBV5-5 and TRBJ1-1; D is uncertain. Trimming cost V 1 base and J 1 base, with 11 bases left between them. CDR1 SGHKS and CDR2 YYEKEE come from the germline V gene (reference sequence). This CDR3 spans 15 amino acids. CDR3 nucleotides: TGTGCCAGCAGCTTGTTATCCCAATCGAACACTGAAGCTTTCTTT. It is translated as CASSLLSQSNTEAFF.

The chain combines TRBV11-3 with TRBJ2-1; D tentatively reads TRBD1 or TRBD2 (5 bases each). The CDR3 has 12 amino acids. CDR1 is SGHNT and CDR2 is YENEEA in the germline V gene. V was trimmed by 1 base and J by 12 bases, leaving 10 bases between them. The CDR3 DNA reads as TGTGCCAGCAGCTTAGTCCGGGACCTGCAGTTCTTC. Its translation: CASSLVRDLQFF.

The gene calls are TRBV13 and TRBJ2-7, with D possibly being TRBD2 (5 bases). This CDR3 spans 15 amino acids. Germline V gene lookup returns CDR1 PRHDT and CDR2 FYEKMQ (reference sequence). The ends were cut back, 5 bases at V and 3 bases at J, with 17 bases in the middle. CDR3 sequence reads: CASSTERTDYYEQYF. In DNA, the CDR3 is TGTGCCAGCAGCACAGAGCGGACTGACTACTACGAGCAGTACTTC.

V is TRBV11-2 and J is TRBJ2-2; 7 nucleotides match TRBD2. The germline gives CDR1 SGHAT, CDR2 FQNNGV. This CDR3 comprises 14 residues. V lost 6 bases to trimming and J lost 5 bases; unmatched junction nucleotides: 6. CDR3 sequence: CASSGLVGTGELFF. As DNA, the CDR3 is TGTGCCAGCAGTGGACTAGTAGGGACCGGGGAGCTGTTTTTT.

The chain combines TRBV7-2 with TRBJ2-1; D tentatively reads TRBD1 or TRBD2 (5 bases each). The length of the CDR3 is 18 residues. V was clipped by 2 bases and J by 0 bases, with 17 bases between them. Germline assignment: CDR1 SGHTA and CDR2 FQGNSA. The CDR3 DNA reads TGTGCCAGCAGCTTACGGCCCCCTTGGGGGAGCTCCTACAATGAGCAGTTCTTC. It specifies CASSLRPPWGSSYNEQFF. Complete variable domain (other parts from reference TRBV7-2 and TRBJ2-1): GAGVSQSPSNKVTEKGKDVELRCDPISGHTALYWYRQSLGQGLEFLIYFQGNSAPDKSGLPSDRFSAERTGGSVSTLTIQRTQQEDSAVYLCASSLRPPWGSSYNEQFFGPGTRLTVL.

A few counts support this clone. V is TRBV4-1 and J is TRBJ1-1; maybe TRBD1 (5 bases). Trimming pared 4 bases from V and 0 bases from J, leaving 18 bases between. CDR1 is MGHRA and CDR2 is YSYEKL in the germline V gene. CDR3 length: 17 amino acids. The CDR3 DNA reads TGCGCCAGCAGCCCCCTAAGAGTTCGGACACTGAACACTGAAGCTTTCTTT. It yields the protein CASSPLRVRTLNTEAFF.

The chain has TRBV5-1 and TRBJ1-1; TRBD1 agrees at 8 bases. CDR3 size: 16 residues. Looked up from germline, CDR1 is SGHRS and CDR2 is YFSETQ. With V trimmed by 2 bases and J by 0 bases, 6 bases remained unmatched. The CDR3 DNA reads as TGCGCCAGCAGCTTACTGCCGGGACAGGTGAACACTGAAGCTTTCTTT. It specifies CASSLLPGQVNTEAFF.

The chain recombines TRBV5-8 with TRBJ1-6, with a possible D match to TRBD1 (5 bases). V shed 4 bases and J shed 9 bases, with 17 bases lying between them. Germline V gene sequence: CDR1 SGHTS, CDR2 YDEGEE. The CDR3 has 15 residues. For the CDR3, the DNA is TGTGCCAGCAGCAAGCGGCGGGGGACGGGTTCACCCCTCCACTTT. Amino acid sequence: CASSKRRGTGSPLHF.

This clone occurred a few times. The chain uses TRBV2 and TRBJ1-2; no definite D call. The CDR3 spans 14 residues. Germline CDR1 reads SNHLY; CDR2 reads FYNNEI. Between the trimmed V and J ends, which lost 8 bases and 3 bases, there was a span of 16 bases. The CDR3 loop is CASAEQLSDYGYTF. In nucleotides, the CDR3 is TGTGCCAGCGCTGAACAGCTATCCGACTATGGCTACACCTTC.

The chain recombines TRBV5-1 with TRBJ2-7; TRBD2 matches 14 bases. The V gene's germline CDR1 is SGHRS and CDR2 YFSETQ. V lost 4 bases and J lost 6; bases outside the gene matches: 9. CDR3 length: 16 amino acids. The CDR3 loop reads CASSNPGLAGVREQYF. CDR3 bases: TGCGCCAGCAGCAACCCGGGACTAGCGGGAGTCCGCGAGCAGTACTTC.

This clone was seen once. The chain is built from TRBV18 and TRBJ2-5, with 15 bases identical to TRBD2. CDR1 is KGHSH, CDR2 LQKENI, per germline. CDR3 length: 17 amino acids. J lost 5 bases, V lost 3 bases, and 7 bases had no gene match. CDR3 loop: CASSPPGLAGGLETQYF. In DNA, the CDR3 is TGTGCCAGCTCACCCCCCGGACTAGCGGGGGGGCTGGAGACCCAGTACTTC.

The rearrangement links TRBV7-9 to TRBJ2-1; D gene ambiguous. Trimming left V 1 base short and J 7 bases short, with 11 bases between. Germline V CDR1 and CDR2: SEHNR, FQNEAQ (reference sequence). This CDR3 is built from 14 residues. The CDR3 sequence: CASSLDEVFNEQFF. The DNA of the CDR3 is TGTGCCAGCAGCTTAGATGAGGTATTTAATGAGCAGTTCTTC.

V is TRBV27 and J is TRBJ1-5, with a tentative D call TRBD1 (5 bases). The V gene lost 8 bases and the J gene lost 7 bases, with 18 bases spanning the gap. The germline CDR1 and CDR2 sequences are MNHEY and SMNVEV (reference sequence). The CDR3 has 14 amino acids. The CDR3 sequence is CASRRGGEHQPQHF. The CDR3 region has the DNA TGTGCCAGCCGCCGGGGGGGGGAACACCAGCCCCAGCATTTT.